These 30 T cell receptor beta chains were all obtained from the same sample, sequenced in a study of cytomegalovirus exposure and HLA in healthy donors. 13 Jbeta primers and 60 Vbeta primers were used for the PCR. Assay used: immunoSEQ multiplex PCR; TCRdb lists only in-frame clones, some missing. The sample contains around 200,000 clones, less than 80% of which appear only once. Sequencing was performed on PBMCs. These receptor sequences come from a woman aged 25 to 39 in good health and CMV-seropositive.

This clone was counted a few times. The chain recombines TRBV6-1 with TRBJ2-5; 7 nucleotides align to TRBD2. The CDR3 totals 15 residues. The germline CDR1 and CDR2 sequences are MNHNS and SASEGT. The junction had 7 bases not matched to a gene; V was cut back by 5 bases and J by 1 base. CDR3 amino acids: CASSPRGVFQETQYF. For the CDR3, the DNA is TGTGCCAGCAGTCCCCGGGGGGTATTCCAAGAGACCCAGTACTTC.

The CDR3 loop reads CASSPPNWSGYGYTF. CDR3 nucleotide sequence: TGTGCCAGCTCACCACCGAACTGGTCGGGCTATGGCTACACCTTC. The V gene is TRBV18, the J gene TRBJ1-2; D is ambiguous. This CDR3 has 15 amino acids. CDR1 is KGHSH and CDR2 is LQKENI in the germline V gene. V lost 0 bases to trimming and J lost 4 bases, with 12 bases between them.

The chain has TRBV4-1 and TRBJ2-4; D might be TRBD2 (5 bases). With 1 base removed from V and 8 bases from J, the gap between germline ends came to 15 bases. CDR3 length: 15 residues. Germline loops: CDR1 MGHRA, CDR2 YSYEKL. The CDR3 DNA sequence: TGCGCCAGCAGCCAAGTATCCGGGGTATCGGACATTCAGTACTTC. It specifies CASSQVSGVSDIQYF.

The rearrangement joins TRBV2 to TRBJ1-2, with D unresolved. Germline values: CDR1 SNHLY, CDR2 FYNNEI. Trimming stripped 3 bases from V and 12 bases from J, with 14 bases between. The CDR3 loop spans 12 amino acids. The CDR3 DNA is TGTGCCAGCAGTGAGAGGGTCGATATGGACACCTTC. Its translation is CASSERVDMDTF. Full variable domain (rest looked up from reference TRBV2 and TRBJ1-2): EPEVTQTPSHQVTQMGQEVILRCVPISNHLYFYWYRQILGQKVEFLVSFYNNEISEKSEIFDDQFSVERPDGSNFTLKIRSTKLEDSAMYFCASSERVDMDTFGSGTRLTVV.

This chain joins TRBV19 and TRBJ1-2; D ambiguous. The CDR3 is 13 residues long. Germline loops: CDR1 LNHDA, CDR2 SQIVND (reference sequence). V lost 6 bases, J lost 2 bases, and 10 bases lay in between. CDR3 DNA: TGTGCCAGTAGAGCTCGAGAGAACTATGGCTACACCTTC. Protein product: CASRARENYGYTF.

This clone is deemed large. CDR3 protein: CASSHPTGPQSNTGELFF. The CDR3 bases are TGCGCCAGCAGCCATCCTACGGGTCCCCAGAGTAACACCGGGGAGCTGTTTTTT. This chain links TRBV4-1 with TRBJ2-2; D gene uncertain. CDR3 length: 18 amino acids. Germline CDR1 MGHRA, CDR2 YSYEKL. The V and J ends lost 3 bases and 2 bases respectively, with 19 bases between them.

The CDR3 DNA sequence: TGCAGCGTAGTGGGAGCGGGAAACCCAGATACGCAGTATTTT. Amino acid sequence: CSVVGAGNPDTQYF. The chain has TRBV29-1 and TRBJ2-3; 7 bases map to TRBD2. V shed 6 bases, J shed 4 bases, and the junction held 10 bases outside the gene matches. CDR1 is SQVTM and CDR2 is ANQGSEA in the germline V gene. The CDR3 is made up of 14 amino acids.

This clone has only a few counts. The chain carries TRBV4-3 and TRBJ1-1, with unresolved D. Between the trimmed V and J ends, which lost 0 bases and 5 bases, there was a span of 13 bases. Germline CDR1 and CDR2: LGHNA and YSLEER. The CDR3 length is 15 residues. CDR3 nucleotide sequence: TGCGCCAGCAGCCAAGAGCGGGCCCTGGGGACTGAAGCTTTCTTT. It specifies CASSQERALGTEAFF.

The V and J genes are TRBV11-2 and TRBJ1-2; TRBD1 might be the D (5 bases). This CDR3 contains 17 residues. Germline values: CDR1 SGHAT, CDR2 FQNNGV. The V and J ends lost 1 base and 2 bases respectively, with 17 bases between them. CDR3 sequence reads: CASSLGLRGRLNYGYTF. Here the CDR3 DNA reads TGTGCCAGCAGCTTAGGGTTGCGGGGCCGACTCAACTATGGCTACACCTTC.

The genes are TRBV5-6 and TRBJ1-1; 8 positions agree with TRBD1. V lost 1 base to trimming and J lost 1 base; unmatched junction nucleotides: 3. Germline V gene sequence: CDR1 SGHDT, CDR2 YYEEEE. The CDR3 runs 15 residues. CDR3 DNA: TGTGCCAGCAGCTTGAACGGACAGGGGAACACTGAAGCTTTCTTT. Translation: CASSLNGQGNTEAFF. Using reference TRBV5-6 and TRBJ1-1 for the parts outside the CDR3, the full variable domain is DAGVTQSPTHLIKTRGQQVTLRCSPKSGHDTVSWYQQALGQGPQFIFQYYEEEERQRGNFPDRFSGHQFPNYSSELNVNALLLGDSALYLCASSLNGQGNTEAFFGQGTRLTVV.

This rearrangement joins TRBV4-1 to TRBJ1-4; D gene unclear. Germline lookup yields CDR1 MGHRA and CDR2 YSYEKL. Trimming shortened V by 0 bases and J by 7 bases, and 12 bases separated the two germline ends. The CDR3 loop spans 15 amino acids. The CDR3 nucleotides read TGCGCCAGCAGCCAAGATTCCGGGGTGGGTGAAAAACTGTTTTTT. Its translation: CASSQDSGVGEKLFF.

V is TRBV4-1 and J is TRBJ1-3; no clear D gene. This CDR3 region has 15 residues. Germline V gene sequence: CDR1 MGHRA, CDR2 YSYEKL. The V end was cut by 4 bases, the J end by 3 bases, with 13 bases between. CDR3 nucleotide sequence: TGCGCCAGCAGCCGGGTCACGGGGATTGGAAACACCATATATTTT. It codes for CASSRVTGIGNTIYF.

V usage is TRBV9 and J usage is TRBJ2-2; 11 nucleotides agree with TRBD2. Per the germline V gene, CDR1 is SGDLS and CDR2 is YYNGEE. This CDR3 spans 18 amino acids. The V gene end was trimmed by 1 base and the J gene end by 6 bases; junction bases not matched to a gene: 11. Written as DNA, the CDR3 is TGTGCCAGCAGCGTATGGGTTAGCGGGGGGGCCGGGGCCGGGGAGCTGTTTTTT. Residues: CASSVWVSGGAGAGELFF.

On this clone: At one boundary the junction diverges from the germline segment, which might be a read error. The chain joins TRBV4-2 to TRBJ1-2, with D hard to call. The CDR3 consists of 15 residues. Germline V gene lookup returns CDR1 LGHNA and CDR2 YNFKEQ. The CDR3 coding sequence is TGTGCCAGCAGCCAAGGACTCACGCCTAAATATGGCTACACCTTC. Encoded protein: CASSQGLTPKYGYTF.

The count of this clone is one. The genes are TRBV5-6 and TRBJ1-3; D gene ambiguous. This CDR3 has 14 residues. Germline V gives CDR1 SGHDT, CDR2 YYEEEE. V gave up 2 bases and J gave up 2 bases, with 8 bases separating them. CDR3 DNA sequence: TGTGCCAGCAGCTTAGGCGGTGCTGGAAACACCATATATTTT. Translation gives CASSLGGAGNTIYF.

The rearrangement links TRBV4-1 to TRBJ1-3; D not certain. V was cut by 2 bases and J by 6 bases, with 8 bases left in between. The CDR3 length is 13 residues. Germline CDR1 and CDR2: MGHRA and YSYEKL. The CDR3 sequence: CASSQLGLNTIYF. Here the CDR3 DNA reads TGCGCCAGCAGCCAACTCGGTCTAAACACCATATATTTT.

This sequence joins TRBV5-1 and TRBJ2-7, with 11 nucleotides matching TRBD2. CDR1 is SGHRS and CDR2 is YFSETQ in the germline V gene. The CDR3 loop spans 15 amino acids. With V trimmed by 0 bases and J by 3 bases, 2 bases remained unmatched. In nucleotides, the CDR3 is TGCGCCAGCAGCTTGGGCGGGACTAGCGGCTACGAGCAGTACTTC. This sequence encodes CASSLGGTSGYEQYF. The complete variable domain, with remaining parts taken from reference TRBV5-1 and TRBJ2-7, reads KAGVTQTPRYLIKTRGQQVTLSCSPISGHRSVSWYQQTPGQGLQFLFEYFSETQRNKGNFPGRFSGRQFSNSRSEMNVSTLELGDSALYLCASSLGGTSGYEQYFGPGTRLTVT.

This clone was seen a handful of times. The chain links TRBV19 to TRBJ1-5; no clear D. The CDR3 contains 13 residues. Germline lookup yields CDR1 LNHDA and CDR2 SQIVND (reference sequence). Between the trimmed V and J ends, which lost 4 bases and 0 bases, there was a span of 4 bases. This chain's CDR3 is CASSTISNQPQHF. The DNA of the CDR3 is TGTGCCAGTAGTACTATTAGCAATCAGCCCCAGCATTTT.

Turning to this clone: In the same sample, other DNA sequences code for this CDR3. The DNA of the CDR3 is TGTGCCAGCAGCCCCGGGCAGGGGGCATACGAGCAGTACTTC. Translated: CASSPGQGAYEQYF. The chain combines TRBV6-5 with TRBJ2-7; 8 bases agree with TRBD1. Germline V gene lookup returns CDR1 MNHEY and CDR2 SVGAGI. This CDR3 has 14 amino acids. V gave up 6 bases and J gave up 4 bases; unmatched junction bases: 8.

In this sample, this clone turned up once. The same CDR3 can be traced to other DNA sequences in this sample. The J gene is TRBJ2-3, the V gene TRBV9; 10 bases line up with TRBD2. The V segment lost 0 bases and the J segment 2 bases; nucleotides outside the gene matches: 3. This CDR3 is built from 16 residues. CDR1 is SGDLS and CDR2 is YYNGEE in the germline V gene. CDR3 loop: CASSVVSGGDTDTQYF. CDR3 in DNA: TGTGCCAGCAGCGTAGTAAGCGGGGGGGACACAGATACGCAGTATTTT.

The chain couples TRBV19 to TRBJ2-2; D gene unclear. The CDR3 is made up of 13 amino acids. The germline V gene has CDR1 LNHDA and CDR2 SQIVND (reference sequence). Between the trimmed V and J ends, which lost 2 bases and 6 bases, there was a span of 7 bases. For the CDR3, the DNA is TGTGCCAGTAGTATAATGAGGCCCGGGGAGCTGTTTTTT. Amino acid sequence: CASSIMRPGELFF.

The chain links TRBV29-1 to TRBJ1-1; the D is unclear. The ends were cut back, 4 bases at V and 2 bases at J, with 14 bases in the middle. In germline, CDR1 is SQVTM, CDR2 ANQGSEA. The CDR3 is 14 residues long. CDR3 bases: TGCAGCGTTGTGGCCGGGAACGAAAACACTGAAGCTTTCTTT. Protein sequence: CSVVAGNENTEAFF.

The CDR3 sequence is CASSYSSGGDQPQHF. In nucleotides, the CDR3 is TGTGCCAGCAGTTACTCATCCGGGGGAGATCAGCCCCAGCATTTT. This chain joins TRBV6-5 and TRBJ1-5; D possibly corresponds to TRBD1 (5 bases). CDR3 length: 15 residues. The germline gives CDR1 MNHEY, CDR2 SVGAGI. V dropped 0 bases and J dropped 5 bases, with 11 bases sitting between them.

V usage is TRBV11-2 and J usage is TRBJ1-4, with 9 bases lining up with TRBD1. J gave up 5 bases and V 1 base, and 2 bases lay outside the gene matches. The CDR3 runs to 15 residues. CDR1 and CDR2 (germline): SGHAT, FQNNGV. The CDR3 DNA sequence: TGTGCCAGCAGCTTAGGCGGGACAGGGAATGAAAAACTGTTTTTT. It yields the protein CASSLGGTGNEKLFF.

The genes are TRBV7-2 and TRBJ2-3; 8 bases are a match to TRBD1. The CDR3 contains 16 residues. Germline trimming cut 4 bases from V and 0 bases from J; bases unmatched to any gene: 6. Per the germline V gene, CDR1 is SGHTA and CDR2 is FQGNSA. CDR3 sequence (DNA): TGTGCCAGCAGCTCCGGGACAGGTCCTAGCACAGATACGCAGTATTTT. Its translation is CASSSGTGPSTDTQYF.

This rearrangement joins TRBV7-9 to TRBJ2-7, with 7 bases identical to TRBD1. Germline V gene lookup returns CDR1 SEHNR and CDR2 FQNEAQ (reference sequence). The CDR3 loop spans 15 amino acids. Trimming cost V 5 bases and J 0 bases; bases outside gene matches: 7. The CDR3 nucleotides read TGTGCCAGCAGCCAACCGGGACAGAGCTCCTACGAGCAGTACTTC. Protein: CASSQPGQSSYEQYF.

V and J are TRBV19 and TRBJ1-1, with D possibly TRBD1 on 5 matching bases. The CDR3 sequence is 15 residues long. The V gene's germline CDR1 is LNHDA and CDR2 SQIVND (reference sequence). Trimming stripped 3 bases from V and 4 bases from J, with 15 bases between. CDR3 amino acids: CASSIGGVGVTEAFF. The CDR3 DNA reads as TGTGCCAGTAGTATTGGGGGGGTTGGGGTCACTGAAGCTTTCTTT.

A word on this clone: A read error may account for a junction end that differs from germline. This sequence joins TRBV7-9 and TRBJ2-3; the match to TRBD2 covers 9 bases. Germline V gene sequence: CDR1 SEHNR, CDR2 FQNEAQ (reference sequence). This CDR3 is 19 amino acids long. The CDR3 region is CSSSLGGGRLAGITDTQYF. The CDR3 DNA follows: TGTTCCAGCAGCTTAGGGGGGGGTCGTCTAGCGGGGATCACAGATACGCAGTATTTT. The full variable domain, its missing parts supplied by reference TRBV7-9 and TRBJ2-3, is DTGVSQNPRHKITKRGQNVTFRCDPISEHNRLYWYRQTLGQGPEFLTYFQNEAQLEKSRLLSDRFSAERPKGSFSTLEIQRTEQGDSAMYLCSSSLGGGRLAGITDTQYFGPGTRLTVL.

In regard to this clone: Other DNA sequences in this specimen translate into the identical CDR3. The chain combines TRBV29-1 with TRBJ1-2; 9 bases align to TRBD1. This CDR3 contains 13 residues. CDR1 and CDR2 from the germline V gene are SQVTM and ANQGSEA. J gave up 3 bases and V 4 bases, and 3 bases lay outside the gene matches. The CDR3 is CSVATGGDYGYTF. The CDR3 nucleotides read TGCAGCGTTGCCACAGGGGGCGACTATGGCTACACCTTC.

The chain employs TRBV5-4 and TRBJ2-3; 8 bases map to TRBD2. The germline V gene has CDR1 SGHNT and CDR2 YYREEE (reference sequence). The trim removed 5 bases at V and 5 bases at J, leaving 13 bases unmatched. CDR3 length: 16 residues. CDR3 residues: CASRPAAGGLGDTQYF. Here the CDR3 DNA reads TGTGCCAGCAGACCAGCCGCGGGGGGCTTGGGAGATACGCAGTATTTT.